A single sample gave rise to the 11 T cell receptor beta chains below, sequenced in a study of blood T cell repertoires in COVID-19. TCRdb's copy holds only in-frame clones and misses some; the assay was immunoSEQ multiplex PCR. The sample carries over 150,000 clones, about 84% recorded once. Sequences were obtained from peripheral blood. The receptors were sampled from a human donor in a cohort sampled during active COVID-19.

This clone was seen only once. Other DNA sequences in this sample translate to the same CDR3. V gene TRBV2 combines with J gene TRBJ2-2; 8 bases fit TRBD2. After removal of 11 bases from V and 6 bases from J, the junction contained 17 bases not matched to a gene. This CDR3 spans 16 amino acids. Germline CDR1 reads SNHLY; CDR2 reads FYNNEI. The CDR3 DNA follows: TGTGCCCGCGCGGCTCGGGGGGGCCGGGGGGCCGGGGAGCTGTTTTTT. This sequence encodes CARAARGGRGAGELFF.

Of note for this clone: The same CDR3 also results from other DNA sequences found in this sample. CDR3 sequence (DNA): TGTGCCAGCAGCTTCGGACAGGGAGCAGATACGCAGTATTTT. It translates to CASSFGQGADTQYF. The V and J genes are TRBV5-6 and TRBJ2-3, with 8 bases aligning to TRBD1. The CDR3 totals 14 residues. After removal of 2 bases from V and 4 bases from J, the junction contained 3 bases not matched to a gene. Per germline, CDR1 SGHDT and CDR2 YYEEEE.

The chain is built from TRBV19 and TRBJ2-7, with 10 bases lining up with TRBD1. In germline, CDR1 is LNHDA, CDR2 SQIVND (reference sequence). There are 14 residues in the CDR3. V dropped 6 bases and J dropped 3; count of bases not matched to a gene: 5. The CDR3 coding sequence is TGTGCCAGTAGGCCGGGACAGGGGTACTACGAGCAGTACTTC. It translates to CASRPGQGYYEQYF.

The J gene is TRBJ1-1, the V gene TRBV7-6, with TRBD1 as a possible D gene (5 bases). V lost 5 bases, J lost 4 bases, and 11 bases lay in between. The CDR3 is 13 residues long. The V gene's germline CDR1 is SGHVS and CDR2 FNYEAQ. CDR3 sequence: CASSNGGTTEAFF. CDR3 DNA: TGTGCCAGCAGCAATGGGGGGACCACTGAAGCTTTCTTT.

V and J are TRBV3-1 (or the pseudogene TRBV3-2) and TRBJ2-1; TRBD2 is a possible D gene (6 bases). With 0 bases removed from V and 9 bases from J, the gap between germline ends came to 12 bases. The CDR3 extends over 14 amino acids. Germline CDR1 is LGHDT and CDR2 is YNNKEL (reference sequence). CDR3 nucleotide sequence: TGTGCCAGCAGCCAAGATACGGGGACTCTTGAGCAGTTCTTC. Translating it yields CASSQDTGTLEQFF.

The chain uses TRBV4-1 and TRBJ1-4; the D is unclear. Germline loops: CDR1 MGHRA, CDR2 YSYEKL. The V end was cut by 3 bases, the J end by 4 bases, with 3 bases between. There are 12 residues in the CDR3. CDR3 protein: CASSHINEKLFF. The CDR3 DNA reads as TGCGCCAGCAGCCACATTAATGAAAAACTGTTTTTT.

This clone was observed once. The chain joins TRBV7-9 to TRBJ1-2; D is possibly TRBD1 (5 bases). CDR1 is SEHNR and CDR2 is FQNEAQ in the germline V gene (reference sequence). The CDR3 is 13 amino acids. Trimming left V 1 base short and J 4 bases short, with 7 bases between. The DNA of the CDR3 is TGTGCCAGCAGCTTAGAGACAGCCTATGGCTACACCTTC. Translating gives CASSLETAYGYTF.

The V call is TRBV11-2, the J call TRBJ2-5, with D possibly being TRBD2 (6 bases). The length of the CDR3 is 16 residues. The ends were cut back, 3 bases at V and 0 bases at J, with 14 bases in the middle. Germline CDR1 reads SGHAT; CDR2 reads FQNNGV. This chain's CDR3 is CASSFGGWGYQETQYF. DNA of the CDR3: TGTGCCAGCAGCTTTGGGGGGTGGGGGTACCAAGAGACCCAGTACTTC.

The chain couples TRBV30 to TRBJ2-7; 7 nucleotides line up with TRBD1. From germline, CDR1 is GTSNPN and CDR2 SVGIG (reference sequence). V shed 0 bases, J shed 1 base, and the junction held 15 bases outside the gene matches. This CDR3 comprises 18 residues. Here the CDR3 DNA reads TGTGCCTGGAGTGTACCCCTTCGACAGGGACCCATTTCCTACGAGCAGTACTTC. This translates into CAWSVPLRQGPISYEQYF.

The chain employs TRBV19 and TRBJ1-5, with 9 positions matching TRBD1. Trimming at V came to 5 bases and at J to 2 bases, leaving 16 bases not matched to a gene. The germline gives CDR1 LNHDA, CDR2 SQIVND (reference sequence). CDR3 length equals 19 residues. The CDR3 DNA follows: TGTGCCAGTAGTCCTTACGTGGAGACAGGGGGAGGGGGCAATCAGCCCCAGCATTTT. Amino acid sequence: CASSPYVETGGGGNQPQHF.

The chain links TRBV2 to TRBJ2-2; 11 positions agree with TRBD2. The J segment lost 2 bases and the V segment lost 3 bases, leaving 8 bases of the junction unmatched. Germline V gene lookup returns CDR1 SNHLY and CDR2 FYNNEI. The CDR3 totals 18 residues. The CDR3 sequence is CASSDLPLAGVNTGELFF. The CDR3 DNA follows: TGTGCCAGCAGTGACCTCCCACTAGCGGGGGTAAACACCGGGGAGCTGTTTTTT.